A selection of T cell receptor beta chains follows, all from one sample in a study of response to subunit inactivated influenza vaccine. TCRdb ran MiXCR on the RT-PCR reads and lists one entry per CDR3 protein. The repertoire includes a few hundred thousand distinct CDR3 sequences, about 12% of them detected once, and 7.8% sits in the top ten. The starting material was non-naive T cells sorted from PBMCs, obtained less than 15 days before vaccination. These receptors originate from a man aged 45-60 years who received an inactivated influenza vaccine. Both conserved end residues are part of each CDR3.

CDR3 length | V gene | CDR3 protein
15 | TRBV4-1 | CASSASSTNQETQYF
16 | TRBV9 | CASSRTTGVLTGELFF
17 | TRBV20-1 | CSAISGLAGGHDNEQFF
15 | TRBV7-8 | CASSLAVTGSYEQYF
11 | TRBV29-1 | CSAGDWETQYF
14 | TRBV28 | CASGGKLNTGELFF
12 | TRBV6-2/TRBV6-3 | CASRSNIGEQYF
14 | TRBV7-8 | CASSSITGSHEQYF
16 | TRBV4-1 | CASSQRAGAFYNEQFF
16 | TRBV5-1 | CASSLGQILAKNIQYF
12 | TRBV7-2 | CASSSPNQPQHF
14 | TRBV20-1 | CSAREWGSDEKLFF
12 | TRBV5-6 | CASSFSDYGYTF
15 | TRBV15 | CATSRGSSGSVEQFF
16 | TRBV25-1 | CASSEYTQGGTGELFF
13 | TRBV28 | CASSLSAGGEQYF
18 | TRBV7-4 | CASSLDPGTSGRTGELFF
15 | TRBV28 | CASSTRTGGDEKLFF
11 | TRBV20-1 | CSARGGPWAYF
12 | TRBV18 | CASSPQGNGYTF
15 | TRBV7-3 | CASSEGTGTYNEQFF
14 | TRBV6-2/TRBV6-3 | CASSRTDGSYGYTF
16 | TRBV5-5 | CASSSRGLSSTGELFF
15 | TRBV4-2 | CASSQDSSGSYEQYF
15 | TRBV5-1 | CASSFRTSGKETQYF
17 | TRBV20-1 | CSAIARDRGVVLDEQYF
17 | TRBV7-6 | CASSLEGSSIGANVLTF
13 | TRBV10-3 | CAISPGGPDTQYF
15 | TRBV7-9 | CASSLVSGNQETQYF
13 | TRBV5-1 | CASSPWTGRIAFF
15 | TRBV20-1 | CSAKRGLAGGTEQFF
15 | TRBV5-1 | CASSPVGPRNTEAFF
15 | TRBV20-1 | CSARPTSGSQETQYF
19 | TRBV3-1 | CASSPGNSGGESSYNEQFF
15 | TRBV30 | CAWKGEVAGADTQYF
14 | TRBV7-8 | CASSYRSIQETQYF
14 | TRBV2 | CASSARSDYNEQFF
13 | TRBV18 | CASSPGEHTEAFF
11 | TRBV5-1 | CASSLGGVQYF
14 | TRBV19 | CATLTREGPPEQFF
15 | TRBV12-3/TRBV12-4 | CASSLGRASAGPQHF
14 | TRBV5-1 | CASSLLSDRAEAFF
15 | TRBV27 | CASTSARRTDNEQFF
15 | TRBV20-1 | CSAPEVSGSYNEQFF
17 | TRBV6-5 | CASSYPLAGGPVYTQYF
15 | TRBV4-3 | CASSPLAASYNEQFF
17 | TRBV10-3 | CAISGGAGTGGRETQYF
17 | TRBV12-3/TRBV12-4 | CASTSGRGWAYQETQYF
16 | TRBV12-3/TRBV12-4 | CASSLVEGGDTGELFF
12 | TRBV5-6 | CASSLWGGEAFF
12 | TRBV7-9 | CASRPTTGELFF
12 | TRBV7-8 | CASSQYSYEQYF
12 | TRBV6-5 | CASSTRGAEAFF
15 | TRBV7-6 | CASSPKRQGADTQYF
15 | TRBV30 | CAWSSLGLAGETQYF
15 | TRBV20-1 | CSARRPSGPTGELFF
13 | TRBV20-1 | CSASQGLNTEAFF
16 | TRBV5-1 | CASSSNSGRAKDEQFF
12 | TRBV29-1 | CSDKTSSETQYF